This paragraph reports one T cell receptor (beta chain). The sample belongs to a study of PD-L1 blockade in urothelial cancer. For the study at large: Blood underwent analysis 3 weeks (second dose) and 6 weeks after treatment began. Median T cell yield from blood was 130,000 to 150,000.

Regarding time point: pretreatment peripheral blood. All patients carried locally advanced or metastatic urothelial carcinoma. The CDR3 is 13 residues long. V was clipped by 2 bases and J by 1 base, with 7 bases between them. Per the germline V gene, CDR1 is GTSNPN and CDR2 is SVGIG (reference sequence). Spiking each PCR with synthetic TCR analog templates was performed. Sequenced by immunoSEQ multiplex PCR; TCRdb stores in-frame clones only, minus some. The table includes 90,000 or so clones, nearly 90% detected once. V gene TRBV30 combines with J gene TRBJ2-3, with D unclear. The sample here was PBMCs, taken around atezolizumab (anti-PD-L1) treatment. The receptor was derived from a man between 60 and 70 years old with urothelial cancer. The DNA of the CDR3 is TGTGCCTGGAGTAGCCAGGGCACAGATACGCAGTATTTT. Its translation: CAWSSQGTDTQYF. Full variable domain (rest looked up from reference TRBV30 and TRBJ2-3): SQTIHQWPATLVQPVGSPLSLECTVEGTSNPNLYWYRQAAGRGLQLLFYSVGIGQISSEVPQNLSASRPQDRQFILSSKKLLLSDSGFYLCAWSSQGTDTQYFGPGTRLTVL.